This T cell receptor (beta chain) was captured in a study of T-cell reconstitution after alpha-beta-depleted transplantation in children. Broader study findings: Several hundred expanded graft clones reportedly supplied alpha-beta T cells about two months after transplant. After one year, T-cell counts and TCRbeta diversity mostly came from new T cells.

This clonotype was recorded many times. Antigen unknown. Preparation of the TCRbeta library used unique molecular identifiers. TCRdb ran MiXCR on the PCR reads and lists one entry per CDR3 protein. The table has 540,000 or so distinct CDR3 sequences, about 21% seen once. The CDR3 covers 11 residues. The V end was cut by 7 bases, the J end by 8 bases, with 10 bases between. The clonotype originates from a boy under two years old who had a stem cell transplant for acute myeloid leukemia, so the T cells may come from the graft donor. This chain links TRBV12-3 or TRBV12-4 with TRBJ2-3; no clear D gene. Sequencing was performed on PBMCs, mostly from graft donor cells, taken 360 days after TCRalphabeta/CD19-depleted stem cell transplant. CDR3 sequence reads: CASTSRGTQYF. CDR3 DNA sequence: TGTGCCAGCACTTCCCGCGGTACGCAGTATTTT.